This is a list of T cell receptor beta chains from one sample in a study of T cell repertoires in cytomegalovirus infection. TCRdb called the reads again in MiXCR, with one record for every CDR3 protein. This sample carries about 160,000 distinct CDR3 sequences, roughly 21% of them seen once, and the ten largest clones take 25%. No antigen has been identified for these receptors. The specimen was CD8+ T cells from cultured PBMCs, collected from culture after CMV antigen stimulation. Source of these receptors: a human donor in good health (CMV status not recorded). Some clones in this sample may be carry-over from other donors' samples. Each CDR3 is given with its conserved first and last residue. The D gene is left open where the match is weak. Rows give clone size only sometimes, using once, few, many, or a class for an expanded clone.

CDR3 length	J gene	V gene	clone size	D gene	CDR3 DNA	CDR3 protein
15	TRBJ1-1	TRBV4-1	few	TRBD1	TGCGCCAGCAGCCAAGGCTGGACAGGGACCCTTGAAGCTTTCTTT	CASSQGWTGTLEAFF
19	TRBJ2-1	TRBV6-5	.	TRBD2	TGTGCCAGCAGTTACCACGGGGGGTTAGCGGGGGGAACCTACAATGAGCAGTTCTTC	CASSYHGGLAGGTYNEQFF
17	TRBJ2-2	TRBV4-1	medium-sized	TRBD1	TGCGCCAGCAGCCAAGAGGGCGGGCAGGGGGCCGGCGGGGAGCTGTTTTTT	CASSQEGGQGAGGELFF
16	TRBJ1-4	TRBV4-1	.	TRBD1	TGCGCCAGCAGCCAAGATCAAGGGGGCGGTTTGGGAAAACTGTTTTTT	CASSQDQGGGLGKLFF
13	TRBJ1-2	TRBV2	.	.	TGTGCCAGCAGTGACGGGGGGAGGTATGGCTACACCTTC	CASSDGGRYGYTF
14	TRBJ1-2	TRBV9	.	.	TGTGCCAGCAGCGTAGACGCAGGGAGGGACGGCTACACCTTC	CASSVDAGRDGYTF
13	TRBJ2-7	TRBV20-1	.	TRBD1	TGCAGTGCGCTGAGGACAGGGATCTACGAGCAGTACTTC	CSALRTGIYEQYF
17	TRBJ2-2	TRBV6-6	.	.	TGTGCCAGCAGTTACTCGAGATACAGAGGGGGGTCCGGGGAGCTGTTTTTT	CASSYSRYRGGSGELFF
16	TRBJ2-5	TRBV7-6	few	.	TGTGCCAGCAGCCCGGACGACAGCGGACGACAAGAGACCCAGTACTTC	CASSPDDSGRQETQYF
15	TRBJ2-1	TRBV7-2	.	.	TGTGCCAGCAGCCCTTCTAGGGGGGGAAAAAATGAGCAGTTCTTC	CASSPSRGGKNEQFF
15	TRBJ2-1	TRBV24-1	few	TRBD2	TGTGCCACCAGTGGGCCCAGCGGGGCCCGGAATGAGCAGTTCTTC	CATSGPSGARNEQFF
14	TRBJ1-3	TRBV7-9	few	.	TGTGCCAGCAGCTTAGCAGGGTACGGAAACACCATATATTTT	CASSLAGYGNTIYF
16	TRBJ1-1	TRBV4-2	.	.	TGTGCCAGCAGCCAAGAAAGGGCCGCCAACTCGGCTGAAGCTTTCTTT	CASSQERAANSAEAFF
13	TRBJ1-1	TRBV7-9	few	.	TGTGCCAGCAGCTCCTCCGAGATCTCTGAAGCTTTCTTT	CASSSSEISEAFF
14	TRBJ1-1	TRBV7-9	few	.	TGTGCCAGCAGCCCGAGCCTCCGTGACACTGAAGCTTTCTTT	CASSPSLRDTEAFF
15	TRBJ2-3	TRBV27	.	TRBD2	TGTGCCAGCAGGCGGGAGGCGGGGTCGGCAGATACGCAGTATTTT	CASRREAGSADTQYF
15	TRBJ1-2	TRBV7-2	few	.	TGTGCCAGCAGCCGCACCCCCATATCTAACTATGGCTACACCTTC	CASSRTPISNYGYTF
11	TRBJ1-1	TRBV7-9	.	.	TGTGCCAGCAGCGAGGGGGGAATGGCTTTCTTT	CASSEGGMAFF
17	TRBJ1-2	TRBV7-9	.	TRBD1	TGTGCCAGCAGCTTAGATGGGACAGGGGTCTTTAACTATGGCTACACCTTC	CASSLDGTGVFNYGYTF
11	TRBJ1-1	TRBV7-9	few	.	TGTGCCAGCAGAAAGAACACTGAAGCTTTCTTT	CASRKNTEAFF
13	TRBJ2-2	TRBV27	few	.	TGTGCCAGCACTTATCGGGGGACCGGGGAGCTGTTTTTT	CASTYRGTGELFF
15	TRBJ2-2	TRBV7-2	few	TRBD2	TGTGCCAGCACCGAGCGGGACCTCAGGACCGGGGAGCTGTTTTTT	CASTERDLRTGELFF
15	TRBJ2-3	TRBV7-2	few	TRBD2	TGTGCCAGCAGCCACAGCGGGGAAATCTCAGATACGCAGTATTTT	CASSHSGEISDTQYF
11	TRBJ1-2	TRBV6-2/TRBV6-3	few	.	TGTGCCAGCAGTTACGGGGCAGGGGACACCTTC	CASSYGAGDTF
13	TRBJ1-5	TRBV7-9	.	.	TGTGCCAGCAGCTCACCCGGTGAACAGCCCCAGCATTTT	CASSSPGEQPQHF
17	TRBJ2-3	TRBV7-9	.	TRBD2	TGTGCCAGCCAGCCTAGCGGGGGCCACGCCTTGGGAGATACGCAGTATTTT	CASQPSGGHALGDTQYF
13	TRBJ2-1	TRBV7-9	.	.	TGTGCCAGACAATCTCGAAAATCCAATGAGCAGTTCTTC	CARQSRKSNEQFF
15	TRBJ1-1	TRBV19	.	TRBD1	TGTGCCAGTAGTATCAGCGGGACAGGGTTGCCTGAAGCTTTCTTT	CASSISGTGLPEAFF
12	TRBJ1-2	TRBV4-1	.	.	TGCGCCAGCAGCCAAGATCTTTATGGCTACACCTTC	CASSQDLYGYTF
18	TRBJ2-1	TRBV4-1	.	TRBD2	TGCGCCAGCAGCCAAGAGGCAGCGGGGGTCTATGGGGACAATGAGCAGTTCTTC	CASSQEAAGVYGDNEQFF
16	TRBJ1-2	TRBV11-2	once	TRBD1	TGTGCCAGCAGGTCCCCCGGGACAGGGATAGACTATGGCTACACCTTC	CASRSPGTGIDYGYTF
17	TRBJ2-1	TRBV7-9	.	TRBD2	TGTGCCAGCAGCTCCCCGGGACTAGCGGGGGGCTACAATGAGCAGTTCTTC	CASSSPGLAGGYNEQFF
16	TRBJ2-7	TRBV4-1	many	TRBD1	TGCGCCAGCAGCCAAGCCTCCGACAGGGTCACCTACGAGCAGTACTTC	CASSQASDRVTYEQYF
18	TRBJ1-3	TRBV4-2	few	TRBD1	TGTGCCAGCAGCCAAGATGGGACAGTTCTCCACTCTGGAAACACCATATATTTT	CASSQDGTVLHSGNTIYF
14	TRBJ1-1	TRBV5-4	.	TRBD1	TGTGCCAGCAGCCTTGACAGGGGGGTCGCTGAAGCTTTCTTT	CASSLDRGVAEAFF
14	TRBJ1-1	TRBV7-2	.	.	TGTGCCAGCAGCTCCTTGTTAACGGGCACTGAAGCTTTCTTT	CASSSLLTGTEAFF
12	TRBJ1-6	TRBV7-2	.	.	TGTGCCAGCCGTTTCCTGGATTCACCCCTCCACTTT	CASRFLDSPLHF